This entry lists 3 T cell receptor beta chains sequenced from one sample in a study of Graves' ophthalmopathy and Graves' hyperthyroidism. Investigators amplified TCR beta CDR3 regions from RNA transcripts. Second-round multiplex PCR came after first-round RT-PCR with HTBI primers. MiXCR, applied by TCRdb to the multiplex PCR reads, yields one record per CDR3 protein. The data contain about 480,000 distinct CDR3 sequences, 13% to 15% of them seen just once; the ten biggest clones take up about 9.4%. The sample consisted of blood. These receptors were taken from a woman in her thirties with Graves' ophthalmopathy.

This clonotype was detected ten times or more. The rearrangement uses TRBV30 and TRBJ1-1, with D maybe TRBD1 (5 bases). CDR3 length equals 11 residues. V dropped 0 bases and J dropped 8 bases, with 7 bases sitting between them. Germline values: CDR1 GTSNPN, CDR2 SVGIG (reference sequence). The chain's CDR3 is CAWSVWGEAFF. DNA for the CDR3: TGTGCCTGGAGTGTATGGGGGGAAGCTTTCTTT. The entire variable domain, with the rest obtained from reference TRBV30 and TRBJ1-1, is as follows: SQTIHQWPATLVQPVGSPLSLECTVEGTSNPNLYWYRQAAGRGLQLLFYSVGIGQISSEVPQNLSASRPQDRQFILSSKKLLLSDSGFYLCAWSVWGEAFFGQGTRLTVV.

V and J are TRBV29-1 and TRBJ1-5, with 8 bases aligning to TRBD1. There are 13 residues in the CDR3. J lost 2 bases, V lost 4 bases, and 1 base had no gene match. CDR1 and CDR2 (germline): SQVTM, ANQGSEA. CDR3 protein: CSVVTGGNQPQHF. The CDR3 DNA is TGCAGCGTTGTGACAGGGGGCAATCAGCCCCAGCATTTT.

This clonotype was observed at least ten times. This chain joins TRBV12-3 or TRBV12-4 and TRBJ1-5; unclear D gene. The CDR3 is 14 amino acids. Trimming shortened V by 3 bases and J by 3 bases, and 9 bases separated the two germline ends. CDR3 sequence reads: CASSFDGNNQPQHF. The DNA of the CDR3 is TGTGCCAGCAGTTTCGACGGTAACAATCAGCCCCAGCATTTT.